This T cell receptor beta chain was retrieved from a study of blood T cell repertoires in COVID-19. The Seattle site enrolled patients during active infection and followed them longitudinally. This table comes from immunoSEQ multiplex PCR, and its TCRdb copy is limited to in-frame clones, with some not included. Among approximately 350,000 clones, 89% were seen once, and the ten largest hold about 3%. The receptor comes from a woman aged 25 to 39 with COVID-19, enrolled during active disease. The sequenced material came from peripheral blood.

CDR3 region: CASSFEGSKNIQYF. The DNA for the CDR3 is TGTGCCAGCAGCTTCGAGGGCTCCAAAAACATTCAGTACTTC. The chain recombines TRBV11-3 with TRBJ2-4; D possibly corresponds to TRBD2 (5 bases). Germline CDR1 is SGHNT and CDR2 is YENEEA. This CDR3 has 14 amino acids. V lost 3 bases to trimming and J lost 2 bases, with 8 bases between them. Supplemented by reference TRBV11-3 and TRBJ2-4, the full variable domain reads EAGVVQSPRYKIIEKKQPVAFWCNPISGHNTLYWYLQNLGQGPELLIRYENEEAVDDSQLPKDRFSAERLKGVDSTLKIQPAELGDSAVYLCASSFEGSKNIQYFGAGTRLSVL.